The text below deals with one TCR beta chain. The antigen remains undetermined. The data originate from a study of cytomegalovirus exposure and HLA in healthy donors. 13 Jbeta primers and 60 Vbeta primers were used for the PCR. Data came from immunoSEQ multiplex PCR; TCRdb stores just in-frame clones and leaves some out. The table records over 45,000 clones, 75% to 85% of them present only once. From germline, CDR1 is LNHNV and CDR2 YYDKDF (reference sequence). J was trimmed by 9 bases and V by 0 bases; bases with no gene match: 3. The CDR3 contains 14 residues. Study-wide findings and caveats: A classifier reportedly called cytomegalovirus status with high sensitivity and specificity. The presence/absence work took it that sequencing depth was about the same across donors. Cytomegalovirus association was assigned to about 180 TCR beta chains.

The rearrangement uses TRBV15 and TRBJ2-1, with 9 bases that match TRBD2. The clonotype originates from a man aged 30-40 years in good health and CMV-seronegative. Sequenced material: PBMCs. The CDR3 bases are TGTGCCACCAGCAGAGAGGGACTAGCAGGTGAGCAGTTCTTC. It encodes CATSREGLAGEQFF.